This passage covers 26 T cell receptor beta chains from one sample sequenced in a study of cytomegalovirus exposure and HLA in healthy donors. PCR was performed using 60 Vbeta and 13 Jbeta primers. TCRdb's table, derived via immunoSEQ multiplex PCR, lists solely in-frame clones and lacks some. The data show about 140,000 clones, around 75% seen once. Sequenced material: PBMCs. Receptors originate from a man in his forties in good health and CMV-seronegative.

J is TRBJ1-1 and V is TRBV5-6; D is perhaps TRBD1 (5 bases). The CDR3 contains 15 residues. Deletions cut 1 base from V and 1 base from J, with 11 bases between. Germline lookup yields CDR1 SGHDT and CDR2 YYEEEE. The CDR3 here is CASSLTYRRNTEAFF. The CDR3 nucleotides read TGTGCCAGCAGCTTGACCTACAGGCGGAACACTGAAGCTTTCTTT.

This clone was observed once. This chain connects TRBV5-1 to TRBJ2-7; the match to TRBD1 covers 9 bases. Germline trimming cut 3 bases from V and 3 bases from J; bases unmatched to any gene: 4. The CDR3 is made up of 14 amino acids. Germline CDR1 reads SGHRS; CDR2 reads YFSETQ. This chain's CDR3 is CASSYAGQGYEQYF. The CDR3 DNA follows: TGCGCCAGCAGCTACGCGGGACAGGGCTACGAGCAGTACTTC. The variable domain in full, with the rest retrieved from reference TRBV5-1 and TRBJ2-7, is KAGVTQTPRYLIKTRGQQVTLSCSPISGHRSVSWYQQTPGQGLQFLFEYFSETQRNKGNFPGRFSGRQFSNSRSEMNVSTLELGDSALYLCASSYAGQGYEQYFGPGTRLTVT.

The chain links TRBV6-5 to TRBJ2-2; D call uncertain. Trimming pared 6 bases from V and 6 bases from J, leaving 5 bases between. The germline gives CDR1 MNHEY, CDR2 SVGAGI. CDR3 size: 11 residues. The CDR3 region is CASRSAGELFF. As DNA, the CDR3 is TGTGCCAGCAGGAGCGCCGGGGAGCTGTTTTTT.

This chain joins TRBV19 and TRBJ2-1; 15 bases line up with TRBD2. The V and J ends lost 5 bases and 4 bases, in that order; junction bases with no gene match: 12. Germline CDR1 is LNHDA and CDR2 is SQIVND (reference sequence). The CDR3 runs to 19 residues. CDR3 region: CASSRRTSGGATLYNEQFF. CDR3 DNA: TGTGCCAGTAGTCGACGGACTAGCGGGGGGGCCACCCTTTACAATGAGCAGTTCTTC. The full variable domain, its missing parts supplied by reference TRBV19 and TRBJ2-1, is DGGITQSPKYLFRKEGQNVTLSCEQNLNHDAMYWYRQDPGQGLRLIYYSQIVNDFQKGDIAEGYSVSREKKESFPLTVTSAQKNPTAFYLCASSRRTSGGATLYNEQFFGPGTRLTVL.

The CDR3 region has the DNA TGTGCCAGTAGTAACAGGGTAACCTACGAGCAGTACTTC. The encoded protein is CASSNRVTYEQYF. The chain combines TRBV19 with TRBJ2-7; tentative D call: TRBD1 (6 bases). Trimming shortened V by 4 bases and J by 2 bases, and 9 bases separated the two germline ends. This CDR3 has 13 residues. Germline CDR1 is LNHDA and CDR2 is SQIVND (reference sequence).

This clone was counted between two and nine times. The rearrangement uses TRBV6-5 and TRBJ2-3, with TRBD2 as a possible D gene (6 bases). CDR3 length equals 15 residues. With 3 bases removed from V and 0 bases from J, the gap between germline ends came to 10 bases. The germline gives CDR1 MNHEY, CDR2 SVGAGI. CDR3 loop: CASSYSGPSTDTQYF. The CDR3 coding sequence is TGTGCCAGCAGTTATAGCGGACCTAGCACAGATACGCAGTATTTT.

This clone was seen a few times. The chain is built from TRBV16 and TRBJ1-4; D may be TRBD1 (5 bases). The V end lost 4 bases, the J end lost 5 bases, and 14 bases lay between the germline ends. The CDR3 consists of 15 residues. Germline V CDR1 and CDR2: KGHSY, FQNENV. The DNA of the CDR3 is TGTGCCAGCAGCCGAACCGGGACTGGAAATGAAAAACTGTTTTTT. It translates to CASSRTGTGNEKLFF.

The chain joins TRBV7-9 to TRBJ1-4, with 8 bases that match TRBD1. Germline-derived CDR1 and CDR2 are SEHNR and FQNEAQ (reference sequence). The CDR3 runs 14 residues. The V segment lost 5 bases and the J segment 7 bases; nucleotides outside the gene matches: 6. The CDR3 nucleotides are TGTGCCAGCAGCCCAGGGGGCGGGGGTGAAAAACTGTTTTTT. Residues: CASSPGGGGEKLFF.

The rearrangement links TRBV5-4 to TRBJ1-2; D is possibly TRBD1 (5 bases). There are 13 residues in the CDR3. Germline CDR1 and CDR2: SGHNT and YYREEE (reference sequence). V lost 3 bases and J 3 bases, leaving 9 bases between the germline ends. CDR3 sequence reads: CASSSGGDYGYTF. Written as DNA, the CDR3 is TGTGCCAGCAGCTCTGGGGGGGACTATGGCTACACCTTC.

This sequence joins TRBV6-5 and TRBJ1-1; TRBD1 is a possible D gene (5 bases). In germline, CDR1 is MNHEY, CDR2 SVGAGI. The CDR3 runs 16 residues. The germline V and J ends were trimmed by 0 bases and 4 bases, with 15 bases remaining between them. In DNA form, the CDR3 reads TGTGCCAGCAGTTACTCGCGGGGGACGGTGCTCACTGAAGCTTTCTTT. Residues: CASSYSRGTVLTEAFF.

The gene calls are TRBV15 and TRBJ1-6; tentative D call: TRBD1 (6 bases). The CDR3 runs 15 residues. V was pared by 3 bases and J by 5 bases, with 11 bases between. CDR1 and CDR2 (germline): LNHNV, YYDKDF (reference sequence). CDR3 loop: CATSRLQGNNSPLHF. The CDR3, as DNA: TGTGCCACCAGCAGGCTACAGGGTAATAATTCACCCCTCCACTTT.

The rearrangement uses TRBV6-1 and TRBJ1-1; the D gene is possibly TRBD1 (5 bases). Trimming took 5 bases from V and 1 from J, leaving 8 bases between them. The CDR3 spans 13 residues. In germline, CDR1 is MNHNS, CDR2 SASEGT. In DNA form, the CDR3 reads TGTGCCAGCAGTTATGACAGGAACACTGAAGCTTTCTTT. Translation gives CASSYDRNTEAFF.

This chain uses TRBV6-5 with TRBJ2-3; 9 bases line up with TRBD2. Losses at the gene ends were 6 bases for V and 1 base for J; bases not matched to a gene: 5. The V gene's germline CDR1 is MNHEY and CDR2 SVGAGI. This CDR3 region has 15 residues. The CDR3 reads CASRGGGAGTDTQYF. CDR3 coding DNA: TGTGCCAGCAGGGGCGGGGGGGCTGGCACAGATACGCAGTATTTT.

The CDR3 DNA sequence: TGTGCCAGCAGCGCCAGGACGGGACAGGGCAATCAGCCCCAGCATTTT. It is translated as CASSARTGQGNQPQHF. J is TRBJ1-5 and V is TRBV7-2; 8 bases map to TRBD1. The CDR3 has 16 amino acids. With V trimmed by 5 bases and J by 2 bases, 8 bases remained unmatched. Germline values: CDR1 SGHTA, CDR2 FQGNSA.

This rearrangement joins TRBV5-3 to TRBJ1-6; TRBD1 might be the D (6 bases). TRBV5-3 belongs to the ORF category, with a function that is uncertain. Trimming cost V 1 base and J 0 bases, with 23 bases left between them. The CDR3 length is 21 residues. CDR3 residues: CARSLPPTGADLSSYNSPLHF. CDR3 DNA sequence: TGTGCCAGAAGCTTGCCCCCGACAGGAGCGGATCTTAGCTCCTATAATTCACCCCTCCACTTT.

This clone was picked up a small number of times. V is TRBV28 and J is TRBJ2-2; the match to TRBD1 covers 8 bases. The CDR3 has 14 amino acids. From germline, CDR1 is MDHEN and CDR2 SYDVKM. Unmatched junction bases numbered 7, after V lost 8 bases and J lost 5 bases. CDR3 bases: TGTGCCAGCTCCCCGGACAGGGAGACCGGGGAGCTGTTTTTT. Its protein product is CASSPDRETGELFF.

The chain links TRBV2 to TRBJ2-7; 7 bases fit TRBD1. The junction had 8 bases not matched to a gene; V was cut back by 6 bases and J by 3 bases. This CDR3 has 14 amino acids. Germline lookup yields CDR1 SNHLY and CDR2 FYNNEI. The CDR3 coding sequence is TGTGCCAGCAGGATAGGGACAGTGAACTACGAGCAGTACTTC. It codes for CASRIGTVNYEQYF.

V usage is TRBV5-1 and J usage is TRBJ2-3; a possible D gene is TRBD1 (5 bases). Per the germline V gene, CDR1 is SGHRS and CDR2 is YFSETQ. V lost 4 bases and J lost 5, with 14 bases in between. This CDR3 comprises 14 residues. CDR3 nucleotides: TGCGCCAGCAGCGGTCAGGGCTCCGTAGATACGCAGTATTTT. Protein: CASSGQGSVDTQYF.

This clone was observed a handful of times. CDR3 region: CASSPPSGGYNEQFF. The CDR3 DNA reads TGCGCCAGCAGCCCGCCGAGCGGGGGCTACAATGAGCAGTTCTTC. This chain links TRBV4-1 with TRBJ2-1; TRBD2 matches 8 bases. The CDR3 runs 15 residues. CDR1 and CDR2 (germline): MGHRA, YSYEKL. V gave up 4 bases and J gave up 3 bases; unmatched junction bases: 5.

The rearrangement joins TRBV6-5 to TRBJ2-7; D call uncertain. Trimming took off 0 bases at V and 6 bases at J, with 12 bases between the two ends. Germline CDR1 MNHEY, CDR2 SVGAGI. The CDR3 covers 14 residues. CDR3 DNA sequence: TGTGCCAGCAGTTACTCCCCCATGGGCGCCGAGCAGTACTTC. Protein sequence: CASSYSPMGAEQYF.

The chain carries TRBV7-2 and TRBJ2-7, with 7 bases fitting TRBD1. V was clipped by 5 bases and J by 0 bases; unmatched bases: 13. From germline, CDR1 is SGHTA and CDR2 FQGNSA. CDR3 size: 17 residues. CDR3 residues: CASSPRPTGLTSYEQYF. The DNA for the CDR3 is TGTGCCAGCAGCCCCCGTCCGACAGGGCTCACCTCCTACGAGCAGTACTTC.

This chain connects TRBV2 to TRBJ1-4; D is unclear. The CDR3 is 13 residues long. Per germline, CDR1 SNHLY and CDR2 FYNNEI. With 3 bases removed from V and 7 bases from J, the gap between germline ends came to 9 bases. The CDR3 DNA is TGTGCCAGCAGTGACAGCGGAGGTGAAAAACTGTTTTTT. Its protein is CASSDSGGEKLFF.

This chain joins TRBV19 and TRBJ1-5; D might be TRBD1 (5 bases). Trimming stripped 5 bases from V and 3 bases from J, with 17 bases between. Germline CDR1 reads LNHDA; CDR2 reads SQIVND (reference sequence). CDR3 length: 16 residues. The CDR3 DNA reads TGTGCCAGTAGTCCCCCCGTGGGGGGAAACAATCAGCCCCAGCATTTT. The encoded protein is CASSPPVGGNNQPQHF.

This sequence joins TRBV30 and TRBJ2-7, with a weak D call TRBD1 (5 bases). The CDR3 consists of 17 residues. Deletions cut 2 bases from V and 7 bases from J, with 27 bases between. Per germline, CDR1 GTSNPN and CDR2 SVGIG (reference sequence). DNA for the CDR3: TGTGCCTGGAGTCCACCATTCGCAGGGATCGGTACTGGGGAGCAGTACTTC. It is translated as CAWSPPFAGIGTGEQYF.

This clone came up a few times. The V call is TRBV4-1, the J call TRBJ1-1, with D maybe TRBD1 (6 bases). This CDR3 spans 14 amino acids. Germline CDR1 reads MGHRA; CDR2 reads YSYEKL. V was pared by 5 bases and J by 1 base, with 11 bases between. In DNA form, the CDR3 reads TGCGCCAGCAGCACAGGGACGGGGAACACTGAAGCTTTCTTT. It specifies CASSTGTGNTEAFF.

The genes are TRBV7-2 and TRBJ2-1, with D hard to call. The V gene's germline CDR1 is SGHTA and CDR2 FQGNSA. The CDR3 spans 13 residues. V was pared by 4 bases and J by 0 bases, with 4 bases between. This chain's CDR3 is CASSSSSYNEQFF. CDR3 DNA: TGTGCCAGCAGCTCCAGCTCCTACAATGAGCAGTTCTTC.